This note documents a single T cell receptor (beta chain) sequence. Here immunoSEQ multiplex PCR was the method, and the copy in TCRdb shows in-frame clones only, minus some. The data contain about 61,000 clones, around four fifths of them singletons. This entry comes from a study of OX40 agonist ivuxolimab in advanced cancers. The ends were cut back, 5 bases at V and 7 bases at J, with 18 bases in the middle. The germline gives CDR1 SGHTA, CDR2 FQGNSA. The CDR3 sequence is 15 residues long. This clonotype was sampled from an adult with an advanced solid tumor such as melanoma, head and neck, liver or kidney cancer. This material consisted of CD4+ or CD8+ T cells sorted from blood, taken in a trial of the OX40 agonist ivuxolimab. The genes are TRBV7-2 and TRBJ2-1; D is uncertain. CDR3 residues: CASSLLPTDGNEQFF. CDR3 in DNA: TGTGCCAGCAGCCTCCTACCGACTGATGGGAATGAGCAGTTCTTC.